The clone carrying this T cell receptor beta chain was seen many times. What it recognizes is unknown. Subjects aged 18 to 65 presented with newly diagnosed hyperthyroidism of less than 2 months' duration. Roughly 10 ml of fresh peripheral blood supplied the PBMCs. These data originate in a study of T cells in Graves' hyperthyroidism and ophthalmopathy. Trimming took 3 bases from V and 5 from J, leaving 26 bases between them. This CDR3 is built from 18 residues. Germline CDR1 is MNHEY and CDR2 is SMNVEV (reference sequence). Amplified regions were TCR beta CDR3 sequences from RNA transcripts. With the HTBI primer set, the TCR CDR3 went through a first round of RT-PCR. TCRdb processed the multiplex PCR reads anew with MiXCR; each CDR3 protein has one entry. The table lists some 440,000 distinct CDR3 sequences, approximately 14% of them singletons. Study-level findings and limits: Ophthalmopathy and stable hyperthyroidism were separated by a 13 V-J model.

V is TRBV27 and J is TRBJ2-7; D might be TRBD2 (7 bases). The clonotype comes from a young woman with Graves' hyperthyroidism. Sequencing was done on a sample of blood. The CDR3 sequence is CASSFKRGGGGKRNEQYF. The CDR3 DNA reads TGTGCCAGCAGTTTTAAAAGAGGGGGGGGAGGCAAAAGGAACGAGCAGTACTTC.